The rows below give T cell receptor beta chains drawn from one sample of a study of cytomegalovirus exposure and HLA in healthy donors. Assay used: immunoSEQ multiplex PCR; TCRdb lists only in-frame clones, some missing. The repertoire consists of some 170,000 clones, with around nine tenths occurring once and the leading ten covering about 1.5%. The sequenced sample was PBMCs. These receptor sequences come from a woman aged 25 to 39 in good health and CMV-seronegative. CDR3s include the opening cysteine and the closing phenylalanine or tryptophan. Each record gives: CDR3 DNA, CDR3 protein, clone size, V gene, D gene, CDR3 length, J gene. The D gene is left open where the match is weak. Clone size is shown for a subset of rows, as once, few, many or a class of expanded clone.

TGTGCCAGCAGCGTAGGGTCAGCGAGCTATGGCTACACCTTC,CASSVGSASYGYTF,-,TRBV9,-,14,TRBJ1-2
TGTGCCAGCAGTTTATTCGGGGACAGGGGGATTGAGCAGTTCTTC,CASSLFGDRGIEQFF,-,TRBV27,TRBD1,15,TRBJ2-1
TGCGCCAGCAGCTTGAGGACCGGGGGGGGCAGCACAGATACGCAGTATTTT,CASSLRTGGGSTDTQYF,-,TRBV5-1,TRBD2,17,TRBJ2-3
TGCAGCGTTGGACCGGACAGGGCCCAAGAGACCCAGTACTTC,CSVGPDRAQETQYF,-,TRBV29-1,TRBD1,14,TRBJ2-5
TGTGCCAGTAGACCCAAGGACAGGGTGGAGTACGAGCAGTACTTC,CASRPKDRVEYEQYF,once,TRBV19,TRBD1,15,TRBJ2-7
TGCGCCAGCAGCCATTACCGGGGGTCGGGAGAGCAGTACTTC,CASSHYRGSGEQYF,-,TRBV4-1,-,14,TRBJ2-7
TGTGCCAGTAGTAACCGACTGAACACCGGGGAGCTGTTTTTT,CASSNRLNTGELFF,few,TRBV19,-,14,TRBJ2-2
TGCAGCGTACAATCTTTGGGACAGACCTCCTACGAGCAGTACTTC,CSVQSLGQTSYEQYF,-,TRBV29-1,TRBD1,15,TRBJ2-7
TGTGCCAGCAGCCAAACAGGGGTCTATGGCTACACCTTC,CASSQTGVYGYTF,-,TRBV27,TRBD1,13,TRBJ1-2
TGTGCCAGCAGCAAGGGACAGTCTAACTATGGCTACACCTTC,CASSKGQSNYGYTF,few,TRBV7-9,TRBD1,14,TRBJ1-2
TGTGCCACCTTCGCCCAGGGGGCGCCTGGGGCCAACGTCCTGACTTTC,CATFAQGAPGANVLTF,-,TRBV7-8,TRBD1,16,TRBJ2-6
TGTGCCAGCAGCTTAGCGGGCGGGGGCTCCTCCTACGAGCAGTACTTC,CASSLAGGGSSYEQYF,-,TRBV7-2,-,16,TRBJ2-7
TGCAGTCCGACAGGTTTTGGCTACACCTTC,CSPTGFGYTF,-,TRBV20-1,-,10,TRBJ1-2
TGTGCCAGCAGCAAACGACAGGGGTCTGCCCTCTACGAGCAGTACTTC,CASSKRQGSALYEQYF,-,TRBV7-2,TRBD1,16,TRBJ2-7
TGTGCCAGCGCTTTTTTGACAGCAAACACTGAAGCTTTCTTT,CASAFLTANTEAFF,-,TRBV6-1,-,14,TRBJ1-1
TGTGCCAGCAGTGAGGAGTTACTTTCTGGCTACACCTTC,CASSEELLSGYTF,-,TRBV6-1,-,13,TRBJ1-2
TGCGCCAGCAGCACCTACGCAGACAGGGTTCTCTTCGAGCAGTACTTC,CASSTYADRVLFEQYF,-,TRBV5-1,TRBD1,16,TRBJ2-7
TGTGCCAGCAGCCCCGGGACAGGGGGCAGTGGCTACACCTTC,CASSPGTGGSGYTF,-,TRBV6-5,TRBD1,14,TRBJ1-2
TGTGCCAGCAGCAAGCCGGGACAGTCCTACGAGCAGTACTTC,CASSKPGQSYEQYF,-,TRBV7-9,TRBD1,14,TRBJ2-7
TGTGCCAGCAGCTTGTCCGCGGCAGATACGCAGTATTTT,CASSLSAADTQYF,-,TRBV5-6,-,13,TRBJ2-3
TGTGCCAGCTCACTATTCGACACGAACACTGAAGCTTTCTTT,CASSLFDTNTEAFF,-,TRBV18,-,14,TRBJ1-1
TGCGCCAGCAGCCCTACAGGGGTCGGAGAGACCCAGTACTTC,CASSPTGVGETQYF,-,TRBV5-1,TRBD1,14,TRBJ2-5
TGCGCCAGCAGCCCTAGGGGCGACGACGAAGCTTTCTTT,CASSPRGDDEAFF,-,TRBV5-1,-,13,TRBJ1-1
TGCAGCGCTCCCACCACGACAGGGGTGTATGGCTACACCTTC,CSAPTTTGVYGYTF,-,TRBV29-1,TRBD1,14,TRBJ1-2
TGTGCCAGCAGCCGTAGTCGGGTCACAGATACGCAGTATTTT,CASSRSRVTDTQYF,-,TRBV6-5,-,14,TRBJ2-3
TGCGCCAGCAGCCAAGATGATTCAGGGGGCCACTTGGACACTGAAGCTTTCTTT,CASSQDDSGGHLDTEAFF,-,TRBV4-1,TRBD1,18,TRBJ1-1
TGCGCCAGCAGCCAAGTAGCTGGGGCCTACATTGAAGCTTTCTTT,CASSQVAGAYIEAFF,-,TRBV4-3,-,15,TRBJ1-1
TGTGCCAGTAGTATAGATCGGCGGGGAACTTACTATGGCTACACCTTC,CASSIDRRGTYYGYTF,-,TRBV19,-,16,TRBJ1-2
TGTGCCAGCAGCTTAGCCGGGACTACCTACGAGCAGTACTTC,CASSLAGTTYEQYF,once,TRBV7-8,TRBD2,14,TRBJ2-7
TGTGCCAGCATCGACTGGACAGGGCCCACTGAAGCTTTCTTT,CASIDWTGPTEAFF,few,TRBV6-1,TRBD1,14,TRBJ1-1
TGCGCCAGCAGCCAAGAGTCGGGGTACCTGGGTGAGCAGTTCTTC,CASSQESGYLGEQFF,-,TRBV4-1,-,15,TRBJ2-1
TGCAGCGTTTCTGGGGGACAGGGTTTTCGTGGTGACACTGAAGCTTTCTTT,CSVSGGQGFRGDTEAFF,-,TRBV29-1,TRBD1,17,TRBJ1-1
TGTGCCACGGGGGGGGGTTCGAACACTGAAGCTTTCTTT,CATGGGSNTEAFF,-,TRBV15,-,13,TRBJ1-1
TGTGCCAGCCCGAACAGAGGGATGAACACTGAAGCTTTCTTT,CASPNRGMNTEAFF,-,TRBV18,-,14,TRBJ1-1
TGTGCCAGCAGTGATTGGTTACAAGAAGCTTTCTTT,CASSDWLQEAFF,-,TRBV2,-,12,TRBJ1-1
TGTGCCAGCAGTTACCCAGGTGGGGAGCAGGACGAGCAGTACTTC,CASSYPGGEQDEQYF,once,TRBV6-5,-,15,TRBJ2-7
TGTGCCAGCAGACGGTCGTCTGAAGCTTTCTTT,CASRRSSEAFF,-,TRBV6-5,-,11,TRBJ1-1
TGTGCCAGTACGGTCGGTGCTTTCGGGAAGGGCTACACCTTC,CASTVGAFGKGYTF,-,TRBV19,-,14,TRBJ1-2
TGTGCCACCCAGAGAGTGAGGAATGAAAAACTGTTTTTT,CATQRVRNEKLFF,-,TRBV19,-,13,TRBJ1-4
TGTGCCAGCAGTTTTGGACAGAGCACAGATACGCAGTATTTT,CASSFGQSTDTQYF,-,TRBV6-6,-,14,TRBJ2-3
TGTGCCAGCAGCCGTATGGGGGCTGGGGAGAGCATCTACGAGCAGTACTTC,CASSRMGAGESIYEQYF,-,TRBV7-9,-,17,TRBJ2-7
TGTGCCAGCAGCGCAGTCACAGGGGGCGTAGAGACCCAGTACTTC,CASSAVTGGVETQYF,-,TRBV9,TRBD1,15,TRBJ2-5
TGCGCCAGCAGCTTGGCTACAGCGAGGGCGAACACTGAAGCTTTCTTT,CASSLATARANTEAFF,-,TRBV5-1,-,16,TRBJ1-1
TGTGCCAGCAGCTTAGGGAGTGGAAACACCATATATTTT,CASSLGSGNTIYF,-,TRBV11-2,-,13,TRBJ1-3
TGTGCCTGGACGGGGGGGGCAATAAACGAGCAGTACTTC,CAWTGGAINEQYF,-,TRBV30,TRBD2,13,TRBJ2-7
TGTGCCAGCAGTGTCGACAGGATTTTGGCAGATACGCAGTATTTT,CASSVDRILADTQYF,-,TRBV6-1,-,15,TRBJ2-3
TGTGCTAGTGGTTTAATCGGTTCCTACGAGCAGTACTTC,CASGLIGSYEQYF,-,TRBV12-5,-,13,TRBJ2-7
TGCGCCAGCAGCCGAATCGGGACTAGCGGGGACAATGAGCAGTTCTTC,CASSRIGTSGDNEQFF,-,TRBV4-1,TRBD2,16,TRBJ2-1
TGCGCCAGCAGCCAAGTTTTCAGTACTGAAGCTTTCTTT,CASSQVFSTEAFF,-,TRBV4-1,-,13,TRBJ1-1
TGTGCCTGGAGGGCAGTAGCGGGGGTGACAGATACGCAGTATTTT,CAWRAVAGVTDTQYF,-,TRBV30,TRBD2,15,TRBJ2-3
TGTGCCTGGGCTTTGGGACAGGCCATGGAGGAGGCTTTCTTT,CAWALGQAMEEAFF,-,TRBV30,TRBD1,14,TRBJ1-1
TGTGCCAGCAGCTTAGAAGAGTACATCGCCTCTAGGCTGTACTTC,CASSLEEYIASRLYF,-,TRBV11-2,-,15,TRBJ2-7
TGTGCCAGTAGTGTGGAGGGACGGGCCACTGAAGCTTTCTTT,CASSVEGRATEAFF,once,TRBV19,-,14,TRBJ1-1
TGTGCCAGCAGCGCAGTAGGACTAGCCCAAGAGACCCAGTACTTC,CASSAVGLAQETQYF,-,TRBV9,TRBD2,15,TRBJ2-5
TGTGCCTGTATGACAGGGCAAACTGAAGCTTTCTTT,CACMTGQTEAFF,once,TRBV30,TRBD1,12,TRBJ1-1
TGTGCCAGCTCACTAGAAAATGGCTACACCTTC,CASSLENGYTF,-,TRBV18,-,11,TRBJ1-2
TGCGCCAGCAGCCAGGCGGCGGGTCCTGCTGCAGATACGCAGTATTTT,CASSQAAGPAADTQYF,-,TRBV4-1,-,16,TRBJ2-3
TGCGCCAGCAGCTTATTAGAGTCGTTCACAGATACGCAGTATTTT,CASSLLESFTDTQYF,-,TRBV5-1,-,15,TRBJ2-3
TGTGCCACAACGATGGACAGCGCCGGGGAGCTGTTTTTT,CATTMDSAGELFF,few,TRBV10-3,-,13,TRBJ2-2
TGTGCCACCCCCGGTTTCCCGAACACTGAAGCTTTCTTT,CATPGFPNTEAFF,once,TRBV27,-,13,TRBJ1-1